This TCR beta chain emerged from a study of T cell responses to AZD1222 COVID-19 vaccine. Study background: Timing groups of about 4 and about 12 weeks for second doses were pooled. Study conclusions and caveats: Baseline seropositives among AZD1222 recipients totaled only five to seven. In the spike-specific TCR repertoire, nearly half reportedly target unmutated variant regions.

The data were produced by immunoSEQ multiplex PCR, yet TCRdb's version contains in-frame clones alone and is incomplete. The table lists about 140,000 clones, 80% to 95% of them singletons. Comment on this clone: Its cognate antigen is unknown. The same CDR3 also results from other DNA sequences found in this sample.

CDR1 is LGHDT and CDR2 is YNNKEL in the germline V gene (reference sequence). The CDR3 extends over 14 amino acids. Trimming removed 0 bases at V and 1 base at J, with 7 bases between. The V gene is TRBV3-1 (or the pseudogene TRBV3-2), the J gene TRBJ2-7; no clear D gene. This TCR was sampled from an adult in good health. Sample: peripheral blood, taken on day 0 of AZD1222 vaccination. Written as DNA, the CDR3 is TGTGCCAGCAGCCAAGAAGGTGGGTCCTACGAGCAGTACTTC. This gives the protein CASSQEGGSYEQYF.